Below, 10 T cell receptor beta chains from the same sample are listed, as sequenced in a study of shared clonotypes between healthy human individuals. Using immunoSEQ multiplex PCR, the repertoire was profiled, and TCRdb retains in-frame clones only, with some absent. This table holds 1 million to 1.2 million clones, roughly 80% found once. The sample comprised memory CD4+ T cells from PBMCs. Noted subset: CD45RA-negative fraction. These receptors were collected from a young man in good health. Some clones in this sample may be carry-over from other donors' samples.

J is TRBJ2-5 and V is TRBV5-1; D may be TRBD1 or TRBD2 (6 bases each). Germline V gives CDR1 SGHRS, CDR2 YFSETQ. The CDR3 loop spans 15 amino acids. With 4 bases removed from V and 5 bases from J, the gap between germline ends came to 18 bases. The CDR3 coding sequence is TGCGCCAGCAGCCCGGAGGGGGGCCCATGGGAGACCCAGTACTTC. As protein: CASSPEGGPWETQYF.

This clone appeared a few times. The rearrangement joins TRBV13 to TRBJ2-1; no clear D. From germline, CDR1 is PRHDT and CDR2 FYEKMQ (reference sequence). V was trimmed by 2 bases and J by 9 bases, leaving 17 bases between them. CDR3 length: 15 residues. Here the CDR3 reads CASSLQPGSLAEQFF. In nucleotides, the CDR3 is TGTGCCAGCAGCTTACAACCGGGCAGCCTCGCTGAGCAGTTCTTC. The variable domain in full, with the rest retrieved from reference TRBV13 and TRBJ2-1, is AAGVIQSPRHLIKEKRETATLKCYPIPRHDTVYWYQQGPGQDPQFLISFYEKMQSDKGSIPDRFSAQQFSDYHSELNMSSLELGDSALYFCASSLQPGSLAEQFFGPGTRLTVL.

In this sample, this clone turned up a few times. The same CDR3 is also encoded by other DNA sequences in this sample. This CDR3 reads CSARVGYEQYF. The CDR3 nucleotides are TGCAGTGCTAGAGTGGGGTACGAGCAGTACTTC. The rearrangement uses TRBV20-1 and TRBJ2-7; D is unresolved. There are 11 residues in the CDR3. V shed 1 base and J shed 4 bases, with 5 bases lying between them. Germline CDR1 is DFQATT and CDR2 is SNEGSKA (reference sequence).

In DNA, the CDR3 is TGTGCCAGCAGCTCGAGGACTAGCGGGAGGGTCTTAAGGAATGAGCAGTTCTTC. It yields the protein CASSSRTSGRVLRNEQFF. The V call is TRBV7-9, the J call TRBJ2-1; TRBD2 aligns across 15 bases. CDR1 and CDR2 (germline): SEHNR, FQNEAQ (reference sequence). This CDR3 is 18 amino acids long. V trimming: 4 bases; J trimming: 7 bases; junction bases outside the gene matches: 11.

The DNA of the CDR3 is TGCGCCAGCAGCCCGGGACTAGCGGTGAACACCGGGGAGCTGTTTTTT. Encoded protein: CASSPGLAVNTGELFF. The V gene is TRBV5-1, the J gene TRBJ2-2; 11 bases agree with TRBD2. Losses at the gene ends were 4 bases for V and 1 base for J; bases not matched to a gene: 3. The germline gives CDR1 SGHRS, CDR2 YFSETQ. The CDR3 loop spans 16 amino acids. The complete variable domain, with remaining parts taken from reference TRBV5-1 and TRBJ2-2, reads KAGVTQTPRYLIKTRGQQVTLSCSPISGHRSVSWYQQTPGQGLQFLFEYFSETQRNKGNFPGRFSGRQFSNSRSEMNVSTLELGDSALYLCASSPGLAVNTGELFFGEGSRLTVL.

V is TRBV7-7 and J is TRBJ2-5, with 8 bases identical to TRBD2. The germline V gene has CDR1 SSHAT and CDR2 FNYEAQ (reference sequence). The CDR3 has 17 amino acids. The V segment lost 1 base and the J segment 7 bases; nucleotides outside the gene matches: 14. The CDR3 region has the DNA TGTGCCAGCAGCTTAGGTGGGCAGAGCGGGAGCAGAGTGACCCAGTACTTC. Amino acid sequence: CASSLGGQSGSRVTQYF.

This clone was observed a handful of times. The CDR3 spells CASSPRGVSSGNTIYF. The CDR3 DNA reads TGCGCCAGCAGCCCCCGAGGGGTTTCCTCTGGAAACACCATATATTTT. The V and J genes are TRBV4-1 and TRBJ1-3, with D perhaps matching TRBD1 (5 bases). Germline V gene data show CDR1 as MGHRA and CDR2 as YSYEKL. The CDR3 length is 16 residues. Trimming cost V 4 bases and J 0 bases, with 13 bases left between them.

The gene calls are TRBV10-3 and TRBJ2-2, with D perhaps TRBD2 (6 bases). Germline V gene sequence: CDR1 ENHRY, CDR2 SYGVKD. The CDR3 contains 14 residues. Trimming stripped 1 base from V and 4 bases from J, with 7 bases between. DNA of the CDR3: TGTGCCATCAGTGAGTTGCGGGGCACCGGGGAGCTGTTTTTT. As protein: CAISELRGTGELFF.

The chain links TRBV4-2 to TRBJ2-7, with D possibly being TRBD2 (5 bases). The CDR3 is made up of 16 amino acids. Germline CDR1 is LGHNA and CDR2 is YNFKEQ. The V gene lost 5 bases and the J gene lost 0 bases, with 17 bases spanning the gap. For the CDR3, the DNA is TGTGCCAGCAGCAACTTTCTAGCCCAGAGCTCCTACGAGCAGTACTTC. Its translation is CASSNFLAQSSYEQYF.

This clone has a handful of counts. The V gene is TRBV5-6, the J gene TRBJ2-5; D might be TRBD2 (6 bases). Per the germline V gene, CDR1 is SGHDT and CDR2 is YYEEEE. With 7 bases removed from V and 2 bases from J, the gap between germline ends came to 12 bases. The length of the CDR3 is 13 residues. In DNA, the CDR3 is TGTGCCAGCCACCGGGGGTTTCAAGAGACCCAGTACTTC. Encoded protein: CASHRGFQETQYF. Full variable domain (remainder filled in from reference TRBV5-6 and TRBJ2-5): DAGVTQSPTHLIKTRGQQVTLRCSPKSGHDTVSWYQQALGQGPQFIFQYYEEEERQRGNFPDRFSGHQFPNYSSELNVNALLLGDSALYLCASHRGFQETQYFGPGTRLLVL.